The rows below give T cell receptor beta chains drawn from one sample of a study of control samples from healthy donors and cancer patients. Profiled with immunoSEQ multiplex PCR; TCRdb holds only in-frame clones, not every one. The sample yields 89,000 or so clones, around 87% seen once. Sequenced input: blood. These receptors were collected from a middle-aged man in good health. Both conserved end residues are part of each CDR3.

j_call: TRBJ2-5; v_call: TRBV11-3; cdr3_aa: CASSFSGTERGETQYF
j_call: TRBJ2-3; v_call: TRBV20-1; cdr3_aa: CSAPMDTQYF
j_call: TRBJ1-1; v_call: TRBV6-5; cdr3_aa: CASRGTVSTEAFF
j_call: TRBJ1-5; v_call: TRBV6-2/TRBV6-3; cdr3_aa: CASSYAATGLGQPQHF
j_call: TRBJ1-4; v_call: TRBV6-2/TRBV6-3; cdr3_aa: CASSDPGGGEKLFF
j_call: TRBJ1-6; v_call: TRBV30; cdr3_aa: CAWSLQGTSPLHF
j_call: TRBJ2-1; v_call: TRBV5-1; cdr3_aa: CASSAGPGEYNEQFF
j_call: TRBJ2-7; v_call: TRBV7-9; cdr3_aa: CASSWGNGEQYF
j_call: TRBJ2-5; v_call: TRBV11-2; cdr3_aa: CASSLRVRAEQETQYF
j_call: TRBJ1-1; v_call: TRBV9; cdr3_aa: CASSVNRDRGLNTEAFF
j_call: TRBJ1-2; v_call: TRBV5-6; cdr3_aa: CASSFRGAYGYTF
j_call: TRBJ1-1; v_call: TRBV24-1; cdr3_aa: CATSDSGDGAFF
j_call: TRBJ2-3; v_call: TRBV5-6; cdr3_aa: CASSLRPDRTSGTDTQYF
j_call: TRBJ2-7; v_call: TRBV27; cdr3_aa: CASSLLFDLYEQYF
j_call: TRBJ1-5; v_call: TRBV19; cdr3_aa: CASGGTGGQPQHF
j_call: TRBJ2-5; v_call: TRBV7-9; cdr3_aa: CASTRDTWEETQYF
j_call: TRBJ2-2; v_call: TRBV11-3; cdr3_aa: CASSQDRGNTGELFF
j_call: TRBJ1-3; v_call: TRBV13; cdr3_aa: CASSLTSSGNTIYF
j_call: TRBJ1-1; v_call: TRBV7-8; cdr3_aa: CASSLVATGRSTEAFF
j_call: TRBJ1-2; v_call: TRBV10-3; cdr3_aa: CAISELRGSYTF
j_call: TRBJ2-2; v_call: TRBV30; cdr3_aa: CAWVGTGGYTGELFF
j_call: TRBJ2-5; v_call: TRBV11-2; cdr3_aa: CASSLDLAGETQYF
j_call: TRBJ1-2; v_call: TRBV30; cdr3_aa: CAWSLNPGGGYTF
j_call: TRBJ1-2; v_call: TRBV6-5; cdr3_aa: CATGDGANYGYTF
j_call: TRBJ2-7; v_call: TRBV5-6; cdr3_aa: CASSWGTSHEQYF
j_call: TRBJ1-2; v_call: TRBV4-3; cdr3_aa: CASSQDGRGSDGYTF
j_call: TRBJ2-2; v_call: TRBV7-2; cdr3_aa: CASSLAPGQGGSLFF
j_call: TRBJ1-3; v_call: TRBV3-1/TRBV3-2; cdr3_aa: CASSQDTRDRGLRNTIYF